The 16 T cell receptor beta chains listed next were all sequenced from one sample in a study of identical twins. TCRdb reanalysed the 5' RACE reads using MiXCR and keeps one entry per CDR3 protein. The table includes roughly 630,000 distinct CDR3 sequences, just over 7% detected once. These same data were also listed under a study on yellow fever vaccine responses in identical twins.

Sequenced: PBMCs. These receptor sequences come from a woman aged 18 to 35 in good health.

The genes are TRBV6-1 and TRBJ1-1, with 7 bases fitting TRBD1. This CDR3 is 13 amino acids long. CDR1 is MNHNS, CDR2 SASEGT, per germline. The V and J ends lost 7 bases and 1 base, in that order; junction bases with no gene match: 3. This chain's CDR3 is CASNRGGNTEAFF. CDR3 bases: TGTGCCAGCAACAGGGGCGGGAACACTGAAGCTTTCTTT.

V gene TRBV12-3 or TRBV12-4 combines with J gene TRBJ1-2, with D perhaps matching TRBD1 (5 bases). This CDR3 has 13 amino acids. V dropped 10 bases and J dropped 6 bases, with 18 bases sitting between them. The CDR3 nucleotides are TGTGCCATCGACCGGGACTCCGAGAATGGCTACACCTTC. Protein sequence: CAIDRDSENGYTF.

The V gene is TRBV7-6, the J gene TRBJ2-2; 11 bases match TRBD2. This CDR3 contains 16 residues. The V gene's germline CDR1 is SGHVS and CDR2 FNYEAQ. The junction had 8 bases not matched to a gene; V was cut back by 4 bases and J by 7 bases. CDR3 DNA sequence: TGTGCCAGCAGCTCCCAGACCGGGACTAGCGGCGGGGAGCTGTTTTTT. Amino acid sequence: CASSSQTGTSGGELFF.

The table lists this clonotype with many counts. The chain couples TRBV7-9 to TRBJ1-2; 10 nucleotides line up with TRBD1. Looked up from germline, CDR1 is SEHNR and CDR2 is FQNEAQ (reference sequence). This CDR3 is 16 amino acids long. The junction had 13 bases not matched to a gene; V was cut back by 5 bases and J by 7 bases. CDR3 residues: CASSQRQGAGVSGYTF. CDR3 nucleotide sequence: TGTGCCAGCAGCCAAAGACAGGGGGCCGGGGTTTCTGGCTACACCTTC. Based on the CDR3 plus reference TRBV7-9 and TRBJ1-2, the full variable domain is DTGVSQNPRHKITKRGQNVTFRCDPISEHNRLYWYRQTLGQGPEFLTYFQNEAQLEKSRLLSDRFSAERPKGSFSTLEIQRTEQGDSAMYLCASSQRQGAGVSGYTFGSGTRLTVV.

V usage is TRBV24-1 and J usage is TRBJ2-3; D gene uncertain. The CDR3 totals 15 residues. The V gene's germline CDR1 is KGHDR and CDR2 SFDVKD. V dropped 5 bases and J dropped 0 bases, with 11 bases sitting between them. The CDR3, as DNA: TGTGCCACCAGTGGTCGACATTCTAGCACAGATACGCAGTATTTT. Encoded protein: CATSGRHSSTDTQYF.

This CDR3 is CASSPPRGMAYEQYF. In DNA, the CDR3 is TGTGCCAGCAGTCCCCCCAGGGGGATGGCCTACGAGCAGTACTTC. The chain uses TRBV28 and TRBJ2-7; 7 bases are a match to TRBD1. The CDR3 covers 15 residues. The V and J ends lost 5 bases and 2 bases, in that order; junction bases with no gene match: 9. Germline V gene sequence: CDR1 MDHEN, CDR2 SYDVKM.

The gene calls are TRBV19 and TRBJ2-1; 7 nucleotides agree with TRBD2. CDR3 length equals 17 residues. The germline V gene has CDR1 LNHDA and CDR2 SQIVND (reference sequence). Trimming removed 0 bases from V and 8 bases from J; junction bases left unmatched: 13. This CDR3 is CASSIDPPSGMRDEQFF. CDR3 nucleotides: TGTGCCAGTAGTATAGATCCCCCCAGCGGGATGAGAGATGAGCAGTTCTTC. The full variable domain, its missing parts supplied by reference TRBV19 and TRBJ2-1, is DGGITQSPKYLFRKEGQNVTLSCEQNLNHDAMYWYRQDPGQGLRLIYYSQIVNDFQKGDIAEGYSVSREKKESFPLTVTSAQKNPTAFYLCASSIDPPSGMRDEQFFGPGTRLTVL.

The genes are TRBV12-3 or TRBV12-4 and TRBJ2-3, with 16 bases fitting TRBD2. The CDR3 totals 17 residues. V gave up 3 bases and J gave up 3 bases; unmatched junction bases: 3. The CDR3 nucleotides are TGTGCCAGCAGTTTGGGACTAGCGGGAGGGCTTACAGATACGCAGTATTTT. Amino acid sequence: CASSLGLAGGLTDTQYF.

In its sample, this clonotype was seen a few times. The chain uses TRBV28 and TRBJ2-7, with a possible D match to TRBD1 (5 bases). Deletions cut 2 bases from V and 6 bases from J, with 14 bases between. This CDR3 contains 14 residues. The germline V gene encodes CDR1 MDHEN and CDR2 SYDVKM. The CDR3 loop reads CASSLPRALGEQYF. CDR3 nucleotides: TGTGCCAGCAGTTTACCCAGGGCTTTGGGCGAGCAGTACTTC.

This clonotype was recorded a few times. This chain joins TRBV28 and TRBJ1-2; TRBD1 matches at 9 bases. CDR3 length equals 23 residues. Per germline, CDR1 MDHEN and CDR2 SYDVKM. With V trimmed by 3 bases and J by 0 bases, 26 bases remained unmatched. CDR3 nucleotides: TGTGCCAGCAGTTTGGGCGAGTTTATCGGAACCGGGACAGGGAGGTTAGCTAACTATGGCTACACCTTC. It translates to CASSLGEFIGTGTGRLANYGYTF.

This sequence joins TRBV11-2 and TRBJ2-1; TRBD2 matches 11 bases. Trimming took 5 bases from V and 0 from J; bases not matched to a gene: 12. The CDR3 covers 19 residues. The V gene's germline CDR1 is SGHAT and CDR2 FQNNGV. The CDR3 region has the DNA TGTGCCAGCAGCACAAGACTTAGCGGGGGGGACAGCTCCTACAATGAGCAGTTCTTC. This translates into CASSTRLSGGDSSYNEQFF.

This clonotype was counted ten times or more. The chain employs TRBV11-2 and TRBJ2-1; tentative D call: TRBD2 (6 bases). CDR3 length: 16 amino acids. The germline gives CDR1 SGHAT, CDR2 FQNNGV. Deletions cut 5 bases from V and 7 bases from J, with 21 bases between. As DNA, the CDR3 is TGTGCCAGCAGCATTGGTATTTTCGGAGGAGGGAATGAGCAGTTCTTC. Its protein is CASSIGIFGGGNEQFF.

This clonotype was recorded a few times. V and J are TRBV15 and TRBJ2-3, with TRBD2 matching over 8 bases. Germline CDR1 LNHNV, CDR2 YYDKDF (reference sequence). V lost 1 base and J lost 3; bases outside the gene matches: 3. The CDR3 contains 15 residues. CDR3 sequence (DNA): TGTGCCACCAGCAGAGTTAGCGGGAAGACAGATACGCAGTATTTT. As protein: CATSRVSGKTDTQYF.

This clonotype was observed at least ten times. The chain links TRBV7-2 to TRBJ2-3; no definite D call. CDR1 and CDR2 from the germline V gene are SGHTA and FQGNSA. Trimming cost V 4 bases and J 6 bases, with 11 bases left between them. CDR3 size: 13 residues. The CDR3 is CASSWSTFDTQYF. In nucleotides, the CDR3 is TGTGCCAGCAGCTGGTCCACCTTTGATACGCAGTATTTT. Drawing the rest from reference TRBV7-2 and TRBJ2-3, the complete variable domain is GAGVSQSPSNKVTEKGKDVELRCDPISGHTALYWYRQSLGQGLEFLIYFQGNSAPDKSGLPSDRFSAERTGGSVSTLTIQRTQQEDSAVYLCASSWSTFDTQYFGPGTRLTVL.

This clonotype was detected many times. The rearrangement links TRBV12-3 or TRBV12-4 to TRBJ2-6; the D gene could be TRBD1 or TRBD2 (5 bases each). The V end was cut by 4 bases, the J end by 0 bases, with 10 bases between. This CDR3 is 16 amino acids long. CDR3 amino acids: CASSSGRISGANVLTF. For the CDR3, the DNA is TGTGCCAGCAGTTCGGGACGGATCTCTGGGGCCAACGTCCTGACTTTC.

This clonotype was recorded at least ten times. The chain uses TRBV15 and TRBJ1-5; the D is unclear. The germline V and J ends were trimmed by 0 bases and 6 bases, with 6 bases remaining between them. Germline-derived CDR1 and CDR2 are LNHNV and YYDKDF (reference sequence). The CDR3 has 13 residues. The DNA of the CDR3 is TGTGCCACCAGCAGAGATCCCAGTCAGCCCCAGCATTTT. As protein: CATSRDPSQPQHF.